The 8 T cell receptor beta chains reported below all come from one sample, sequenced in a study of beta chain features in type 1 diabetes. Study-wide findings and caveats: All four CD4+ subsets from Type 1 diabetes patients carried moderately but significantly shorter TCRB CDR3s.

The study reverse transcribed the entire isolated RNA, so it sequenced expressed TCRB transcripts. Libraries were prepared by immunoSEQ multiplex PCR; TCRdb keeps only in-frame clonotypes and omits some of them. Of approximately 600,000 clones in the sample, roughly 12% were seen once. Their recognized antigens are unknown. Input material: naive CD4+ T cells from blood. The receptors shown here come from a man aged 30 to 45 with type 1 diabetes.

The V and J genes are TRBV2 and TRBJ1-5; 8 positions agree with TRBD1. Germline trimming cut 6 bases from V and 11 bases from J; bases unmatched to any gene: 9. In germline, CDR1 is SNHLY, CDR2 FYNNEI. The CDR3 is made up of 13 amino acids. The CDR3 loop reads CASRDRDSRTQHF. CDR3 in DNA: TGTGCCAGCAGGGACAGGGATTCACGGACCCAGCATTTT.

The rearrangement joins TRBV5-1 to TRBJ2-1; D unresolved. V was pared by 6 bases and J by 5 bases, with 6 bases between. There are 11 residues in the CDR3. Germline V gene data show CDR1 as SGHRS and CDR2 as YFSETQ. The CDR3 nucleotides are TGCGCCAGCAAGCTTGACAATGAGCAGTTCTTC. This gives the protein CASKLDNEQFF.

This clone came up a few times. The chain couples TRBV9 to TRBJ1-3; unclear D gene. Trimming took 5 bases from V and 0 from J, leaving 9 bases between them. Germline CDR1 is SGDLS and CDR2 is YYNGEE. This CDR3 has 14 residues. CDR3 loop: CASSNGNSGNTIYF. CDR3 coding DNA: TGTGCCAGCAGTAACGGAAACTCTGGAAACACCATATATTTT.

This rearrangement joins TRBV30 to TRBJ1-5; tentatively, D is TRBD1 (6 bases). V lost 2 bases and J 7 bases, leaving 12 bases between the germline ends. Germline assignment: CDR1 GTSNPN and CDR2 SVGIG (reference sequence). CDR3 size: 13 residues. In DNA, the CDR3 is TGTGCCTGGAGTCACAGGGATGAGCAGCCCCAGCATTTT. It yields the protein CAWSHRDEQPQHF.

The CDR3 spells CASSPSGAAWETQYF. The CDR3 nucleotides read TGTGCCAGCTCACCGTCCGGGGCTGCATGGGAGACCCAGTACTTC. The chain links TRBV18 to TRBJ2-5; D tentatively fits TRBD1 or TRBD2 (5 bases each). The CDR3 runs to 15 residues. Looked up from germline, CDR1 is KGHSH and CDR2 is LQKENI. The V gene lost 3 bases and the J gene lost 5 bases, with 16 bases spanning the gap.

The chain carries TRBV6-5 and TRBJ1-1, with 7 bases that match TRBD1. CDR1 is MNHEY and CDR2 is SVGAGI in the germline V gene. CDR3 length: 15 amino acids. V trimming: 2 bases; J trimming: 1 base; junction bases outside the gene matches: 4. Here the CDR3 DNA reads TGTGCCAGCAGTTACCTGAGGACAGGGAACACTGAAGCTTTCTTT. Amino acids: CASSYLRTGNTEAFF.

In this sample, this clone turned up a few times. The V gene is TRBV7-2, the J gene TRBJ1-5; D not resolved. Germline V gives CDR1 SGHTA, CDR2 FQGNSA. The ends were cut back, 1 base at V and 2 bases at J, with 6 bases in the middle. This CDR3 is 14 amino acids long. This CDR3 is CASSLGSGNQPQHF. CDR3 nucleotides: TGTGCCAGCAGCTTAGGTAGCGGCAATCAGCCCCAGCATTTT.

This clone was detected a few times. The rearrangement joins TRBV29-1 to TRBJ2-1; TRBD1 is a possible D gene (8 bases). Germline assignment: CDR1 SQVTM and CDR2 ANQGSEA. CDR3 length: 14 residues. Between the trimmed V and J ends, which lost 6 bases and 2 bases, there was a span of 14 bases. CDR3 in DNA: TGCAGCGTCGGACAGGGAGGGACCTACAATGAGCAGTTCTTC. It yields the protein CSVGQGGTYNEQFF.